The following is a TCR beta chain sequence with its context. The antigen is unknown. Germline assignment: CDR1 SQVTM and CDR2 ANQGSEA. V shed 7 bases and J shed 4 bases, with 18 bases lying between them. CDR3 length: 14 residues. This specimen comes from a study of tumor-infiltrating lymphocytes in primary liver carcinoma. The wider study: The study included patients who were men and women aged 30 to 69 years. General study points: Tumor samples exhibited a significantly greater top-250-clone fraction than blood samples (p = 0.039).

Starting material for RNA and DNA co-extraction consisted of about 17-34 mg of unsorted bulk tissue. None of the patients had received treatment, and all had chronic HBV infection. The study found over 90% viable tumor cells in every tumor sample. The template, 450 to 650 ng total RNA, yielded TCR beta cDNA made with a constant-region primer. Researchers made the TCR beta libraries by running three nested multiplex PCR rounds with slightly modified ARM-PCR. TRBV1-TRBV30 forward primers paired with a C-beta reverse primer drove the first two PCR rounds, approximately 11 cycles each. A single record per CDR3 protein comes from TCRdb applying MiXCR to the multiplex PCR reads. The sample carries some 190,000 distinct CDR3 sequences, over 80% recorded once.

Sequencing input: tumor tissue from primary liver carcinoma. The origin of this receptor is a man aged 35 to 55 with primary liver carcinoma and hepatitis B virus infection. This rearrangement joins TRBV29-1 to TRBJ2-3; no definite D call. CDR3 sequence reads: CSARLSALSDTQYF. DNA of the CDR3: TGCAGCGCGCGGCTTTCGGCATTGTCAGATACGCAGTATTTT.